The rows below give T cell receptor beta chains drawn from one sample of a study of blood T cells in healthy people across ages. TCRdb fed the 5' RACE reads into MiXCR, producing one record per CDR3 protein. Of around 1,700,000 distinct CDR3 sequences in the sample, roughly 27% were seen once. The sample consisted of blood. The receptors shown here come from a woman aged 30 to 39 in good health. CDR3s include the opening cysteine and the closing phenylalanine or tryptophan. The D gene is left open where the match is weak.

D	J	V	CDR3
-	TRBJ2-7	TRBV24-1	CATNSYEQYF
-	TRBJ2-1	TRBV11-2	CASSQDPWNEQFF
TRBD2	TRBJ2-1	TRBV6-5	CASSSGGLSYNEQFF
-	TRBJ2-5	TRBV30	CAWSGVTGSPYF
-	TRBJ2-3	TRBV20-1	CSARDEGAPRDTQYF
-	TRBJ1-4	TRBV28	CASTGFGYEKLFF
-	TRBJ1-1	TRBV28	CASSPIDLTTGTNTEAFF
TRBD1	TRBJ2-7	TRBV5-1	CASTQGTEQYF
TRBD1	TRBJ1-5	TRBV15	CATRVGGQGGQPQHF
-	TRBJ2-3	TRBV12-3/TRBV12-4	CASSSRLGGGTDTQYF
-	TRBJ2-7	TRBV20-1	CSARTDGHLLYEQYF
TRBD1	TRBJ2-1	TRBV7-9	CASSSTGPSSYNEQFF
-	-	TRBV9	CASSVDPSIGGREQYF
-	TRBJ2-6	TRBV11-2	CASSWGATGANVLTF
-	TRBJ2-3	TRBV18	CASSPFPSTDTQYF
TRBD1	TRBJ2-1	TRBV12-3/TRBV12-4	CASSLGQGGTNEQFF
-	TRBJ1-4	TRBV5-1	CASSLGQDWTGEKLFF
-	TRBJ2-7	TRBV4-3	CASSQDPRTEQYF
-	TRBJ1-5	TRBV5-4	CASSLWGRFDQPQHF
-	TRBJ2-5	TRBV5-1	CASRRSQETQYF
TRBD1	TRBJ2-1	TRBV4-3	CASSRVGTGGLNEQFF
-	TRBJ2-5	TRBV11-2	CASSWRIADEQETQYF
-	TRBJ1-2	TRBV27	CASSLSRGANYGYTF
-	TRBJ2-1	TRBV7-2	CASSLDSFPSYNEQFF
-	TRBJ2-5	TRBV3-1	CASSRSGTQQYF
TRBD1	TRBJ1-1	TRBV19	CASSGQVDYTEAFF
TRBD2	TRBJ2-2	TRBV5-5	CASSLSLAGANTGELFF
-	TRBJ2-7	TRBV20-1	CSAIQGLYEQYF
-	TRBJ2-7	TRBV12-3/TRBV12-4	CASKADLSYEQYF
TRBD1	TRBJ2-7	TRBV29-1	CSVTGGYEQYF
TRBD1	TRBJ2-4	TRBV18	CASSPTGGYKNIQYF
TRBD1	TRBJ2-3	TRBV27	CASSLWTGALDTQYF
TRBD2	TRBJ2-1	TRBV7-2	CASRTSGGLEQFF
-	TRBJ2-7	TRBV5-1	CAIKTDDLYEQYF
TRBD1	TRBJ2-6	TRBV6-1	CASSRWDRVYSGANVLTF
-	TRBJ1-1	TRBV5-1	CASSLAKGNTEAFF
-	TRBJ1-4	TRBV28	CASSPLRIGVEKLFF
-	TRBJ1-1	TRBV28	CASSSRDITYGAFF
TRBD1	TRBJ2-5	TRBV24-1	CATSDSDRVEQYF
TRBD1	TRBJ2-7	TRBV5-1	CASSVEGLGQGSSYEQYF
-	TRBJ1-1	TRBV29-1	CSVGGQSLNTEAFF
-	TRBJ2-1	TRBV20-1	CSAISGGSYNEQFF
TRBD2	TRBJ2-3	TRBV5-1	CASTYDSGGSADTQYF
TRBD1	TRBJ2-3	TRBV20-1	CSAGKAGQARSTDTQYF
-	TRBJ2-7	TRBV4-1	CASSPQGNIISYEQYF
-	TRBJ1-2	TRBV7-9	CASSLGDGGYGYTF
-	TRBJ1-3	TRBV6-6	CASSYSPPVGRGNTIYF
TRBD1	TRBJ2-4	TRBV29-1	CSVGGRTGNIQYF
-	TRBJ1-4	TRBV5-1	CASSLAHNEKLFF
TRBD1	TRBJ2-1	TRBV6-2/TRBV6-3	CASSLGTARYNEQFF
-	TRBJ2-3	TRBV29-1	CSVDIPGDTQYF
TRBD2	TRBJ2-3	TRBV29-1	CSVDGLAGRGSSTDTQYF
-	TRBJ2-1	TRBV25-1	CASSGPVGNEQFF
-	TRBJ1-1	TRBV6-5	CASSFSPGAPEAFF
TRBD1	TRBJ2-7	TRBV5-1	CASRQITGGSEQYF
-	TRBJ2-4	TRBV28	CASSLGTAWEQYF
-	TRBJ2-7	TRBV28	CASRLSPGTYEQYF
-	TRBJ2-5	TRBV4-1	CASSQDGSGGNQYF